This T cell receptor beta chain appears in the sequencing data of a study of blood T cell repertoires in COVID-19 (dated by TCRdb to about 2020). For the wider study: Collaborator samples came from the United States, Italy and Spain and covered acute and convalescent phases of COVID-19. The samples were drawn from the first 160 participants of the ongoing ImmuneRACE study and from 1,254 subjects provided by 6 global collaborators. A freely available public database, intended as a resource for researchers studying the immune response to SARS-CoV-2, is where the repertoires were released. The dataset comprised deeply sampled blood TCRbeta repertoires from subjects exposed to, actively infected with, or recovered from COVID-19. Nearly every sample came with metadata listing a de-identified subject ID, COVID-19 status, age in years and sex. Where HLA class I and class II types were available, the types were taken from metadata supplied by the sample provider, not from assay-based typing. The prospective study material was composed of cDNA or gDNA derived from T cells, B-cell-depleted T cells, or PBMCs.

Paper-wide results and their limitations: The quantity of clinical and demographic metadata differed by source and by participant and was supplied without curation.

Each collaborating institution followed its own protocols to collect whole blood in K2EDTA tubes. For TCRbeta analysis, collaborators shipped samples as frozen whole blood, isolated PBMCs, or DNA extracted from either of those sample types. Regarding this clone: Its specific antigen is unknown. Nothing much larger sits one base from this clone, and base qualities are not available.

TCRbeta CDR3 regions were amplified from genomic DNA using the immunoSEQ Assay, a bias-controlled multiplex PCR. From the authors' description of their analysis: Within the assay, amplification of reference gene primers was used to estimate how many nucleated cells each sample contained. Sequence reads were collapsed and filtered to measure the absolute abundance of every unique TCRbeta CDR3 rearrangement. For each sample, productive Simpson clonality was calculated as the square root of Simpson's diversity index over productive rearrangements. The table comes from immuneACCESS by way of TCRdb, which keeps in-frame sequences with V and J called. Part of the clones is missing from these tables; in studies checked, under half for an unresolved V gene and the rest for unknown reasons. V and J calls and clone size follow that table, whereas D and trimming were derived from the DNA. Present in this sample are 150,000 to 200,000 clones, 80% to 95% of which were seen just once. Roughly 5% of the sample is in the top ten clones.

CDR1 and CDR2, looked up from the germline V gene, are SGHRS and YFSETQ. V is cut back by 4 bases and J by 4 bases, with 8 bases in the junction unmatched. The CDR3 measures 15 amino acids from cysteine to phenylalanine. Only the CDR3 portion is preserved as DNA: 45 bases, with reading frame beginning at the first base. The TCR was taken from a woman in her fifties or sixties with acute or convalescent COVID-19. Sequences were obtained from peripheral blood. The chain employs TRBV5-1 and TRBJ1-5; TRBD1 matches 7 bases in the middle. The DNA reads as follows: TGCGCCAGCAGCCCCAGGGGGGAACGGAATCAGCCCCAGCATTTT. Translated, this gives CASSPRGERNQPQHF.